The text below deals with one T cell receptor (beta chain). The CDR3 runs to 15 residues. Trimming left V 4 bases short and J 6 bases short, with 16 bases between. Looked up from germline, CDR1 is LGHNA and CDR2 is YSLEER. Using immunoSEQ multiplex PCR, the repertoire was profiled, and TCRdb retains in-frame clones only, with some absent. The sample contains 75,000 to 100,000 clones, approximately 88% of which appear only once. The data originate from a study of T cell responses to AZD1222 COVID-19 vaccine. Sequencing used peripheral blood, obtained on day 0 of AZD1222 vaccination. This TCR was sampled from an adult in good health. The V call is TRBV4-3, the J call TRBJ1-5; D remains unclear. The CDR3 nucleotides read TGCGCCAGCAGCCCGTACGGAGGGTCTTCTCAGCCCCAGCATTTT. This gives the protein CASSPYGGSSQPQHF.